This T cell receptor beta chain is drawn from a study of blood T cell repertoires in COVID-19. Sequenced by immunoSEQ multiplex PCR; TCRdb stores in-frame clones only, minus some. The table has 55,000 to 85,000 clones, roughly 88% seen once; the top ten hold roughly 4.6%. This CDR3 has 15 amino acids. Trimming removed 1 base from V and 1 base from J, with 7 bases in between. Germline-derived CDR1 and CDR2 are SEHNR and FQNEAQ (reference sequence). The J gene is TRBJ2-2, the V gene TRBV7-9; no clear D gene. Sequencing input: peripheral blood. This TCR came from a human donor in a cohort sampled during active COVID-19. This CDR3 reads CASSLDHGNTGELFF. CDR3 nucleotide sequence: TGTGCCAGCAGCTTAGATCACGGGAACACCGGGGAGCTGTTTTTT.